The 21 T cell receptor beta chains below were found in one sample sequenced in a study of blood T cell repertoires in COVID-19. Clones were read by immunoSEQ multiplex PCR, and TCRdb kept only the in-frame ones, dropping some. The sample includes roughly 120,000 clones, 65% to 85% of them seen just once. The specimen was peripheral blood. The source is a man in his 70s with acute or convalescent COVID-19.

The rearrangement links TRBV5-4 to TRBJ2-4, with TRBD2 identical over 15 bases. V dropped 4 bases and J dropped 0; count of bases not matched to a gene: 5. CDR3 size: 18 residues. The germline V gene has CDR1 SGHNT and CDR2 YYREEE (reference sequence). The CDR3 spells CASSGTSGGFQAKNIQYF. The CDR3 bases are TGTGCCAGCAGCGGGACTAGCGGGGGGTTCCAAGCCAAAAACATTCAGTACTTC. Filled out from reference TRBV5-4 and TRBJ2-4, the complete variable domain reads ETGVTQSPTHLIKTRGQQVTLRCSSQSGHNTVSWYQQALGQGPQFIFQYYREEENGRGNFPPRFSGLQFPNYSSELNVNALELDDSALYLCASSGTSGGFQAKNIQYFGAGTRLSVL.

The V and J genes are TRBV18 and TRBJ1-1; D is possibly TRBD1 (5 bases). V lost 1 base, J lost 5 bases, and 20 bases lay in between. The CDR3 contains 17 residues. The germline V gene has CDR1 KGHSH and CDR2 LQKENI. The DNA of the CDR3 is TGTGCCAGCTCACCACTAACGGCCTCCGGGGGGATAACTGAAGCTTTCTTT. As protein: CASSPLTASGGITEAFF.

This clone has a handful of counts. The chain is built from TRBV19 and TRBJ2-1, with D possibly being TRBD1 (6 bases). The CDR3 spans 15 residues. V was clipped by 2 bases and J by 7 bases, with 15 bases between them. Germline CDR1 LNHDA, CDR2 SQIVND (reference sequence). CDR3 residues: CASSIIVLGANEQFF. CDR3 sequence (DNA): TGTGCCAGTAGTATAATAGTTCTGGGGGCGAATGAGCAGTTCTTC.

The chain couples TRBV28 to TRBJ1-2; D unresolved. CDR3 length equals 13 residues. Trimming shortened V by 10 bases and J by 8 bases, and 20 bases separated the two germline ends. Germline CDR1 reads MDHEN; CDR2 reads SYDVKM. CDR3 sequence (DNA): TGTGCCAACCAAAACCAAGTGTCAGGAGGCTACACCTTC. It translates to CANQNQVSGGYTF.

This clone appeared once. The chain uses TRBV6-2 or TRBV6-3 and TRBJ1-5; no definite D call. Trimming took off 2 bases at V and 6 bases at J, with 11 bases between the two ends. There are 14 residues in the CDR3. Per the germline V gene, CDR1 is MNHEY and CDR2 is SVGEGT. The CDR3 protein is CASSYMTSSQPQHF. The CDR3 bases are TGTGCCAGCAGTTACATGACATCGAGTCAGCCCCAGCATTTT.

The rearrangement uses TRBV30 and TRBJ1-6; D is unclear. Per the germline V gene, CDR1 is GTSNPN and CDR2 is SVGIG (reference sequence). V was cut by 0 bases and J by 6 bases, with 6 bases left in between. The CDR3 is 13 residues long. The CDR3 loop is CAWSVGSNSPLHF. CDR3 nucleotides: TGTGCCTGGAGTGTCGGGAGTAATTCACCCCTCCACTTT.

The V call is TRBV11-2, the J call TRBJ2-1; TRBD2 agrees at 13 bases. V shed 6 bases, J shed 9 bases, and the junction held 2 bases outside the gene matches. The CDR3 consists of 13 residues. Germline-derived CDR1 and CDR2 are SGHAT and FQNNGV. The DNA of the CDR3 is TGTGCCAGCAGGGGACTAGCGGGGATTGAGCAGTTCTTC. It translates to CASRGLAGIEQFF.

CDR3: CASRRGTGGVTGELFF. In nucleotides, the CDR3 is TGTGCCAGCAGACGAGGGACAGGGGGCGTCACCGGGGAGCTGTTTTTT. V and J are TRBV28 and TRBJ2-2, with TRBD1 matching 12 bases. From germline, CDR1 is MDHEN and CDR2 SYDVKM. This CDR3 contains 16 residues. With V trimmed by 6 bases and J by 4 bases, 6 bases remained unmatched.

The chain uses TRBV6-2 or TRBV6-3 and TRBJ1-1; D is perhaps TRBD1 (5 bases). Trimming cost V 5 bases and J 2 bases, with 12 bases left between them. Per germline, CDR1 MNHEY and CDR2 SVGEGT. This CDR3 is 14 amino acids long. The chain's CDR3 is CASSLWTPNTEAFF. The CDR3 coding sequence is TGTGCCAGCAGTCTATGGACACCTAACACTGAAGCTTTCTTT.

The chain is built from TRBV5-4 and TRBJ2-3; a weak D match, TRBD2 (5 bases). This CDR3 has 13 residues. V was cut by 4 bases and J by 3 bases, with 9 bases left in between. Germline-derived CDR1 and CDR2 are SGHNT and YYREEE (reference sequence). CDR3 DNA sequence: TGTGCCAGCAGCAACCAGCGGACAGATACGCAGTATTTT. This codes for CASSNQRTDTQYF.

The V call is TRBV9, the J call TRBJ2-7; 9 bases match TRBD1. The CDR3 contains 15 residues. Per germline, CDR1 SGDLS and CDR2 YYNGEE. J was trimmed by 1 base and V by 0 bases; bases with no gene match: 2. The CDR3 region has the DNA TGTGCCAGCAGCGTAGGGACAGGGGAGTCCTACGAGCAGTACTTC. Protein: CASSVGTGESYEQYF. Supplemented by reference TRBV9 and TRBJ2-7, the full variable domain reads DSGVTQTPKHLITATGQRVTLRCSPRSGDLSVYWYQQSLDQGLQFLIQYYNGEERAKGNILERFSAQQFPDLHSELNLSSLELGDSALYFCASSVGTGESYEQYFGPGTRLTVT.

This sequence joins TRBV7-9 and TRBJ2-5; 8 bases line up with TRBD2. The V and J ends lost 4 bases and 3 bases, in that order; junction bases with no gene match: 4. The length of the CDR3 is 14 residues. Per the germline V gene, CDR1 is SEHNR and CDR2 is FQNEAQ (reference sequence). The CDR3 region has the DNA TGTGCCAGCAGCTGGGGACTAGAGAAAGAGACCCAGTACTTC. As protein: CASSWGLEKETQYF.

The table lists this clone with a count of one. The chain recombines TRBV24-1 with TRBJ2-3, with TRBD2 identical over 8 bases. Germline V CDR1 and CDR2: KGHDR, SFDVKD. The CDR3 totals 16 residues. V gave up 1 base and J gave up 1 base; unmatched junction bases: 3. For the CDR3, the DNA is TGTGCCACCAGTGATTTTGGGCGGGGGGGCACAGATACGCAGTATTTT. This sequence encodes CATSDFGRGGTDTQYF.

As DNA, the CDR3 is TGTGCCTGGTGGGGACAGGGCCCCACCGGGGAGCTGTTTTTT. Translated, it gives CAWWGQGPTGELFF. The chain employs TRBV30 and TRBJ2-2; 9 bases are shared with TRBD1. With 5 bases clipped from V and 4 bases from J, the junction kept 5 bases outside the gene matches. The length of the CDR3 is 14 residues. Germline CDR1 and CDR2: GTSNPN and SVGIG (reference sequence).

This clone came up once. The V gene is TRBV10-3, the J gene TRBJ2-7; 11 bases line up with TRBD1. Unmatched junction bases numbered 3, after V lost 3 bases and J lost 2 bases. CDR3 length: 15 amino acids. CDR1 is ENHRY and CDR2 is SYGVKD in the germline V gene. The CDR3 protein is CAISEGDRGTYEQYF. The CDR3 DNA follows: TGTGCCATCAGTGAAGGGGACAGGGGGACCTACGAGCAGTACTTC.

The chain combines TRBV4-1 with TRBJ2-2; 13 bases fit TRBD2. Germline V CDR1 and CDR2: MGHRA, YSYEKL. With 5 bases clipped from V and 4 bases from J, the junction kept 4 bases outside the gene matches. The CDR3 sequence is 16 residues long. The CDR3 spells CASSKGLAGPTGELFF. The CDR3 DNA sequence: TGCGCCAGCAGCAAGGGACTAGCGGGGCCCACCGGGGAGCTGTTTTTT.

This chain joins TRBV6-5 and TRBJ2-7; weak D call: TRBD2 (6 bases). The CDR3 runs 15 residues. V lost 0 bases to trimming and J lost 6 bases, with 15 bases between them. Germline V gene sequence: CDR1 MNHEY, CDR2 SVGAGI. DNA for the CDR3: TGTGCCAGCAGTTACTCGGGGCCGGGGACTGGCGAGCAGTACTTC. Amino acids: CASSYSGPGTGEQYF.

This chain joins TRBV6-1 and TRBJ1-1; D unresolved. The CDR3 is 13 amino acids. CDR1 and CDR2 from the germline V gene are MNHNS and SASEGT. Trimming took 3 bases from V and 1 from J, leaving 6 bases between them. This chain's CDR3 is CASSEHSNTEAFF. The CDR3 DNA reads TGTGCCAGCAGTGAGCACTCGAACACTGAAGCTTTCTTT.

The V call is TRBV4-1, the J call TRBJ1-2, with D possibly TRBD1 on 5 matching bases. Trimming removed 4 bases at V and 7 bases at J, with 19 bases between. Germline V lookup: CDR1 MGHRA, CDR2 YSYEKL. CDR3 size: 15 residues. DNA of the CDR3: TGCGCCAGCAGCCTTTCCAGGGAGGAAGTGTTTGGCTACACCTTC. Translated, it gives CASSLSREEVFGYTF.

This chain links TRBV6-5 with TRBJ1-3; D gene ambiguous. The germline V gene encodes CDR1 MNHEY and CDR2 SVGAGI. The V end was cut by 2 bases, the J end by 0 bases, with 11 bases between. CDR3 size: 16 residues. The CDR3 loop is CASSYDTFLSGNTIYF. The CDR3 region has the DNA TGTGCCAGCAGTTACGACACCTTCCTCTCTGGAAACACCATATATTTT.

J is TRBJ1-5 and V is TRBV28; D gene unclear. Looked up from germline, CDR1 is MDHEN and CDR2 is SYDVKM. V lost 5 bases to trimming and J lost 6 bases, with 8 bases between them. The CDR3 is 12 amino acids. CDR3 coding DNA: TGTGCCAGCAGTCCCTTCTCTCAGCCCCAGCATTTT. It specifies CASSPFSQPQHF.